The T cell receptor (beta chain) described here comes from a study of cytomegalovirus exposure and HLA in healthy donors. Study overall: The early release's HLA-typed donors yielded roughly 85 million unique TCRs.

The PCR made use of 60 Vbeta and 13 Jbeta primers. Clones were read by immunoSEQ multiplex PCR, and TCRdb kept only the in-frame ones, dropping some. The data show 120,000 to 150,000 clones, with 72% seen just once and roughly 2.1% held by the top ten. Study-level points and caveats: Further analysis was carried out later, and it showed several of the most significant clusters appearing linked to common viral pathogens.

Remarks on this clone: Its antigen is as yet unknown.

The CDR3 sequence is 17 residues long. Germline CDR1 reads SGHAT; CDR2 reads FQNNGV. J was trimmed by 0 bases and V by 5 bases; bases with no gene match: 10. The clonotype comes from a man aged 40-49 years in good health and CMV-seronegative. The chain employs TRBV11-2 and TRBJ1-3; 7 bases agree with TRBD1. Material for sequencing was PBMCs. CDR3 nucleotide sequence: TGTGCCAGCAGCCAACATACAGGGGCCCCCTCTGGAAACACCATATATTTT. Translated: CASSQHTGAPSGNTIYF.